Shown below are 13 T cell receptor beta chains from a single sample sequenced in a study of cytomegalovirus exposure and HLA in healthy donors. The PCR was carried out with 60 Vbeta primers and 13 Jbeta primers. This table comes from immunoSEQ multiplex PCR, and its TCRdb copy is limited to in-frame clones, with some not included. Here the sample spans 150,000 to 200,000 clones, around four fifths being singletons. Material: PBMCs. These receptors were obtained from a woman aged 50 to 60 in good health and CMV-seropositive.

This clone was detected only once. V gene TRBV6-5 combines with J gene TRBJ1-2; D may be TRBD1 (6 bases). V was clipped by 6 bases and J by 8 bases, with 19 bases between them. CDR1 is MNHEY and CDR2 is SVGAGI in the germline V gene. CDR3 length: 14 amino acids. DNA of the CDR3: TGTGCCAGCAGCGTAGCGGGGGGGCCTAGAGGCTACACCTTC. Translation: CASSVAGGPRGYTF.

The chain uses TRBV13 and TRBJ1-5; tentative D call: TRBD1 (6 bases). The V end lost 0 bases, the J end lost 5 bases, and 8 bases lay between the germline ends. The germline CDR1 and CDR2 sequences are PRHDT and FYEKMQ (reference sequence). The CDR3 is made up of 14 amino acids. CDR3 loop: CASSLGAGDQPQHF. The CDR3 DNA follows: TGTGCCAGCAGCTTAGGGGCAGGGGATCAGCCCCAGCATTTT.

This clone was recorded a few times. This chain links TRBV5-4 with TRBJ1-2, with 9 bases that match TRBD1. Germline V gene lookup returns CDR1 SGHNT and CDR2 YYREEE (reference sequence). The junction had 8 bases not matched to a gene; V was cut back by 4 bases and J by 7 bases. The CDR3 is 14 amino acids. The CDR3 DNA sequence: TGTGCCAGCAGCGGGACAGGGACAACAGGTGGCTACACCTTC. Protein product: CASSGTGTTGGYTF. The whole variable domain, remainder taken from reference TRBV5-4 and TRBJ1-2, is ETGVTQSPTHLIKTRGQQVTLRCSSQSGHNTVSWYQQALGQGPQFIFQYYREEENGRGNFPPRFSGLQFPNYSSELNVNALELDDSALYLCASSGTGTTGGYTFGSGTRLTVV.

CDR3 protein: CASWRRMNTEAFF. The CDR3 coding sequence is TGTGCCAGCTGGCGCAGGATGAACACTGAAGCTTTCTTT. The V call is TRBV6-1, the J call TRBJ1-1; D is undetermined. CDR1 is MNHNS, CDR2 SASEGT, per germline. V dropped 8 bases and J dropped 0 bases, with 10 bases sitting between them. The CDR3 has 13 amino acids.

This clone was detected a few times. CDR3: CASSGDSLYSPLHF. CDR3 sequence (DNA): TGTGCCAGCAGTGGAGACAGCCTTTATTCACCCCTCCACTTT. The V gene is TRBV2, the J gene TRBJ1-6; D perhaps matches TRBD1 (5 bases). Germline-derived CDR1 and CDR2 are SNHLY and FYNNEI. Trimming pared 4 bases from V and 8 bases from J, leaving 12 bases between. The CDR3 has 14 amino acids.

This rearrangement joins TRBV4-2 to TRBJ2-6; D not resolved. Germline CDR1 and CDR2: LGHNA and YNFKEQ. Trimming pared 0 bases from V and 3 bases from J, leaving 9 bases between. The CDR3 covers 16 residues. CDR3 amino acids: CASSQEEGGGANVLTF. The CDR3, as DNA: TGTGCCAGCAGCCAAGAGGAAGGCGGTGGGGCCAACGTCCTGACTTTC.

The CDR3 loop is CASSSGTGGGKPQHF. CDR3 sequence (DNA): TGTGCCAGCAGCTCCGGGACAGGGGGCGGGAAGCCCCAGCATTTT. This chain connects TRBV11-2 to TRBJ1-5; TRBD1 matches at 12 bases. In germline, CDR1 is SGHAT, CDR2 FQNNGV. The CDR3 runs to 15 residues. V lost 4 bases to trimming and J lost 8 bases; unmatched junction nucleotides: 6.

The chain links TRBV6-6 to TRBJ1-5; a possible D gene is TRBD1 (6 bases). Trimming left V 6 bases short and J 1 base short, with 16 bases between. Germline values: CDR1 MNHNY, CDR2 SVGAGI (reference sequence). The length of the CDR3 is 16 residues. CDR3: CASRARGQGSNQPQHF. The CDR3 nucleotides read TGTGCCAGCAGAGCTAGGGGCCAGGGGAGCAATCAGCCCCAGCATTTT.

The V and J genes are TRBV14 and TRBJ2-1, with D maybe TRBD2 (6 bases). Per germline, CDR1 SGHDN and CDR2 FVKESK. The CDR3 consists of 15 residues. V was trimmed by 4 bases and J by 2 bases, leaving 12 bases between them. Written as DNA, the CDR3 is TGTGCCAGCAGCCCACTAGCTGCGGCCTACAATGAGCAGTTCTTC. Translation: CASSPLAAAYNEQFF.

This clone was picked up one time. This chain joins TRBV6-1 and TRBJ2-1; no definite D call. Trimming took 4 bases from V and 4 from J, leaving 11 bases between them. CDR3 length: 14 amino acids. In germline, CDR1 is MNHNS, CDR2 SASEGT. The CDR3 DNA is TGTGCCAGCAGTGTCTCAGACTGGTACAATGAGCAGTTCTTC. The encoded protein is CASSVSDWYNEQFF.

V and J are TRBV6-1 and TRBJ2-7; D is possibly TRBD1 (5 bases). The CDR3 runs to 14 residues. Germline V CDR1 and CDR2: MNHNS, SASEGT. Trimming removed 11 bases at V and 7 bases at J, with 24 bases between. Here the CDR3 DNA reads TGTGCCGTACAGGCCTCCCTCGGCGCTCGAGAGCAGTACTTC. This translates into CAVQASLGAREQYF.

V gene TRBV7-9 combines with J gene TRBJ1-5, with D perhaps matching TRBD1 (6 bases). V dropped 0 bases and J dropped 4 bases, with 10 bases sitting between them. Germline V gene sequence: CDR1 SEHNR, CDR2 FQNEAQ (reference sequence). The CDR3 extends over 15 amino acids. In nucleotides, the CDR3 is TGTGCCAGCAGCTTAGCGCAGGGGAGTAATCAGCCCCAGCATTTT. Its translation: CASSLAQGSNQPQHF. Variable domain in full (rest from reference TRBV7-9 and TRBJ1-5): DTGVSQNPRHKITKRGQNVTFRCDPISEHNRLYWYRQTLGQGPEFLTYFQNEAQLEKSRLLSDRFSAERPKGSFSTLEIQRTEQGDSAMYLCASSLAQGSNQPQHFGDGTRLSIL.

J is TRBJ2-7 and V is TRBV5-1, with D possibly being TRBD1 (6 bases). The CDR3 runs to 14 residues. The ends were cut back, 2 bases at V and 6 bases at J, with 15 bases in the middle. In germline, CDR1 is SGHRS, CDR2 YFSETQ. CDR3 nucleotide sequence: TGCGCCAGCAGCTTAGGACAGCCAGGCGGCGAGCAGTACTTC. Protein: CASSLGQPGGEQYF.